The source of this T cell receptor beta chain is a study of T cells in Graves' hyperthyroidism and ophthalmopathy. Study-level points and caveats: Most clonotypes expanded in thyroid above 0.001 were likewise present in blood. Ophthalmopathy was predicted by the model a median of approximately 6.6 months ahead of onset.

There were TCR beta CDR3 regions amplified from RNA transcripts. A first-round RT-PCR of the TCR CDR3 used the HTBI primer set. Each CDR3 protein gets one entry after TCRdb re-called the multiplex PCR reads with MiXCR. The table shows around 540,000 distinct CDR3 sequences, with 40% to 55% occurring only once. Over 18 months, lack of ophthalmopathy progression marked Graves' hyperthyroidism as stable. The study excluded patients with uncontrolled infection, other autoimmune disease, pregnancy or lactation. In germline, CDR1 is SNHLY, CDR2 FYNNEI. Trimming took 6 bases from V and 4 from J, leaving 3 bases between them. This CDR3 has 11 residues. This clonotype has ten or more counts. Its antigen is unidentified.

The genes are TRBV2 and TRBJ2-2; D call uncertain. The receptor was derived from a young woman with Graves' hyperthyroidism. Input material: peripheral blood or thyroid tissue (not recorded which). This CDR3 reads CASSVTGELFF. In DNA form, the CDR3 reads TGTGCCAGCAGCGTCACCGGGGAGCTGTTTTTT.